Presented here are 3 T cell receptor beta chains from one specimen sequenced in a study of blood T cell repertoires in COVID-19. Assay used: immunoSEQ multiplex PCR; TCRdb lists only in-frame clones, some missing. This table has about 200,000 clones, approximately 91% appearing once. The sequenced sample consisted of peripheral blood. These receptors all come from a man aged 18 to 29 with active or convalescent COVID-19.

CDR3 DNA sequence: TGCAGCGGGGCCTTGCCGAGCGGTCCTAGCACAGATACGCAGTATTTT. Amino acids: CSGALPSGPSTDTQYF. The rearrangement joins TRBV29-1 to TRBJ2-3; possibly TRBD2 for D (5 bases). CDR3 size: 16 residues. CDR1 and CDR2 (germline): SQVTM, ANQGSEA. V was cut by 7 bases and J by 0 bases, with 20 bases left in between.

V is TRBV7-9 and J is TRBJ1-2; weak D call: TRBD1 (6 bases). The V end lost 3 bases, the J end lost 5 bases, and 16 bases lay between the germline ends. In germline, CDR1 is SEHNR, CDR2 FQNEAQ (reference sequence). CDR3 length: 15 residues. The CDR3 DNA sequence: TGTGCCAGCAGCTTGGGGACACCTATTAAGTATGGCTACACCTTC. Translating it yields CASSLGTPIKYGYTF.

The CDR3: CASSPSGADNSPLHF. The CDR3 DNA reads TGTGCCAGCAGCCCCAGTGGGGCAGATAATTCACCCCTCCACTTT. V is TRBV9 and J is TRBJ1-6, with a possible D match to TRBD1 (5 bases). This CDR3 region has 15 residues. CDR1 is SGDLS, CDR2 YYNGEE, per germline. V lost 4 bases, J lost 5 bases, and 13 bases lay in between. The variable domain in full, completed from reference TRBV9 and TRBJ1-6, reads DSGVTQTPKHLITATGQRVTLRCSPRSGDLSVYWYQQSLDQGLQFLIQYYNGEERAKGNILERFSAQQFPDLHSELNLSSLELGDSALYFCASSPSGADNSPLHFGNGTRLTVT.